Given below is one T cell receptor (beta chain) in context. Its antigen is unidentified. The data belong to a study of T cell repertoires in cytomegalovirus infection. Study background: Peptides in the study included HLA-C-restricted and HLA-B-restricted CMV epitopes.

The CDR3 consists of 13 residues. Germline-derived CDR1 and CDR2 are MDHEN and SYDVKM. Trimming took off 6 bases at V and 3 bases at J, with 8 bases between the two ends. Using its own MiXCR run on the reads, TCRdb lists one record per CDR3 protein. The data hold about 150,000 distinct CDR3 sequences, with about 32% observed a single time. The specimen was CD8+ T cells from cultured PBMCs, collected from culture after CMV antigen stimulation. The J gene is TRBJ2-2, the V gene TRBV28, with unresolved D. The clonotype originates from a human donor in good health (CMV status not recorded). Some clones in this sample may be carry-over from other donors' samples. This CDR3 is CASRGWDTGELFF. CDR3 coding DNA: TGTGCCAGCAGGGGGTGGGACACCGGGGAGCTGTTTTTT.